These T cell receptor beta chains were read from a single sample in a study of shared clonotypes between healthy human individuals. The method was immunoSEQ multiplex PCR; TCRdb's version includes in-frame clones alone and lacks a portion of them. Here the sample spans 1.5 million to 2.5 million clones, about 95% being singletons. Source material: naive CD8+ T cells sorted from blood. These receptors originate from a man between 18 and 35 years old in good health. The CDR3 runs from the conserved cysteine through the conserved F or W. Each record gives: D gene, J gene, V gene, clone size, CDR3 DNA, CDR3 protein. The D gene is left open where the match is weak. A clone size is listed for some rows: how often the clone was seen (once, few, many), or a class if it is expanded.

>NA|TRBJ1-2|TRBV6-1|once
TGTGCCAGCAGTGAACTGTCAGGGGAGGGCTATGGCTACACCTTC
CASSELSGEGYGYTF
>NA|TRBJ1-2|TRBV11-2|NA
TGTGCCAGCAGCTTAGATTCGAACTATGGCTACACCTTC
CASSLDSNYGYTF
>TRBD2|TRBJ2-1|TRBV27|NA
TGTGCCAGCAGTTTATTAACGACTAGCGGGGGGGCTTACAATGAGCAGTTCTTC
CASSLLTTSGGAYNEQFF
>NA|TRBJ1-6|TRBV9|NA
TGTGCCAGCAGCTTCACCGGGGCACCCCTCCACTTT
CASSFTGAPLHF
>TRBD2|TRBJ2-7|TRBV11-2|NA
TGTGCCAGCAGCTTAGGAGCGGGGAGCTACGAGCAGTACTTC
CASSLGAGSYEQYF
>NA|TRBJ1-3|TRBV29-1|NA
TGCAGCGTTGAAGGGGGACGAAACACCATATATTTT
CSVEGGRNTIYF
>NA|TRBJ1-5|TRBV15|NA
TGTGCCACCAGCAGCCCAAGTCGCCAGCCCCAGCATTTT
CATSSPSRQPQHF
>TRBD1|TRBJ1-2|TRBV9|NA
TGTGCCAGCAGCGCCAAAACAGGGGGCGCTTCCAATGGCTACACCTTC
CASSAKTGGASNGYTF
>NA|TRBJ2-7|TRBV7-9|NA
TGTGCCAGCAGCCCCAGCCTAGACTACGAGCAGTACTTC
CASSPSLDYEQYF
>NA|TRBJ2-1|TRBV11-3|NA
TGTGCCAGCAGCTACCGACCTTGGACTGAGCAGTTCTTC
CASSYRPWTEQFF
>NA|TRBJ1-2|TRBV2|NA
TGTGCCAGCAGTGAAGGTGAAGGGGTGGACTACACCTTC
CASSEGEGVDYTF
>TRBD2|TRBJ2-5|TRBV4-3|NA
TGCGCCAGCAGCCAAGATTACGGGACTAGGTGGGAGACCCAGTACTTC
CASSQDYGTRWETQYF
>NA|TRBJ1-1|TRBV4-3|few
TGCGCCAGCAGCCAAGATTGGACGGAAGAAGCTTTCTTT
CASSQDWTEEAFF
>NA|TRBJ1-1|TRBV12-2|NA
TGTGCAAGTCGCTTAGGATTACGGATTGAAGCTTTCTTT
CASRLGLRIEAFF
>NA|TRBJ2-5|TRBV15|NA
TGTGCCACCAGCAGAACGGGACTGCAAGAGACCCAGTACTTC
CATSRTGLQETQYF
>TRBD2|TRBJ2-5|TRBV5-1|NA
TGCGCCAGCAGCGCCCGGCTAGCGGGGGTTCTAGAGACCCAGTACTTC
CASSARLAGVLETQYF
>NA|TRBJ2-7|TRBV30|once
TGTGCCTGGAGTGTTACCGGGGGAAGCGAGCAGTACTTC
CAWSVTGGSEQYF
>NA|TRBJ2-7|TRBV6-1|NA
TGTGCCAGCAGTGAAGCCATTCGCTACGAGCAGTACTTC
CASSEAIRYEQYF
>NA|TRBJ2-2|TRBV5-4|NA
TGTGCCAGCAGCCTGGGGTCGGAGACCGGGGAGCTGTTTTTT
CASSLGSETGELFF
>TRBD1|TRBJ1-4|TRBV5-3|NA
TGTGCCAGAAGCTTGGGGGACAGGTGTGTTGAAAAACTGTTTTTT
CARSLGDRCVEKLFF
>NA|TRBJ1-1|TRBV4-1|NA
TGCGCCAGCAGCTTCCTAATGAACACTGAAGCTTTCTTT
CASSFLMNTEAFF
>NA|TRBJ2-3|TRBV9|NA
TGTGCCAGCAGCGCAGGAGGCGGAGGTGGCACAGATACGCAGTATTTT
CASSAGGGGGTDTQYF
>TRBD1|TRBJ1-1|TRBV11-2|NA
TGTGCCAGCAGCTTCACAGGGGGCAGGCCTGAAGCTTTCTTT
CASSFTGGRPEAFF
>NA|TRBJ2-7|TRBV27|NA
TGTGCCAGCAGTTTATTAGGCGGCGCCTACGAGCAGTACTTC
CASSLLGGAYEQYF